These 20 T cell receptor beta chains came from one sample sequenced in a study of CD8+CD57+ T cells in acquired aplastic anemia. Patients included in sequencing had previously demonstrated CD8+CD57+ cell expansion by flow cytometry. Genomic DNA, serving as template, underwent TCR beta VDJ and CDR3 profiling. TCRdb reanalysed the reads using MiXCR and keeps one entry per CDR3 protein. Counted here are 310,000 or so distinct CDR3 sequences, roughly 53% occurring once; the ten biggest clones make up around 1.2%. The specimen was sorted CD4+, CD8+, or CD8+CD57+ T cells (not recorded which) from PBMCs. Every receptor here comes from a human donor with aplastic anemia.

This clonotype was observed a few times. The chain carries TRBV20-1 and TRBJ1-2; D unresolved. Germline V gives CDR1 DFQATT, CDR2 SNEGSKA (reference sequence). V was clipped by 3 bases and J by 4 bases, with 12 bases between them. The CDR3 is 13 amino acids. The chain's CDR3 is CSASGQYIYGYTF. DNA of the CDR3: TGCAGTGCTAGCGGGCAGTATATCTATGGCTACACCTTC.

This clonotype was observed once. The chain links TRBV2 to TRBJ1-5; D unresolved. The CDR3 totals 14 residues. Germline V gene data show CDR1 as SNHLY and CDR2 as FYNNEI. The ends were cut back, 2 bases at V and 5 bases at J, with 10 bases in the middle. The CDR3 DNA sequence: TGTGCCAGCAGTGAATTGACTATTGATCAGCCCCAGCATTTT. Translation: CASSELTIDQPQHF.

This sequence joins TRBV2 and TRBJ2-3; TRBD2 might be the D (6 bases). CDR3 length equals 15 residues. The germline gives CDR1 SNHLY, CDR2 FYNNEI. V was trimmed by 4 bases and J by 1 base, leaving 12 bases between them. Written as DNA, the CDR3 is TGTGCCAGCAGTGGCCAGCGGGTGGGCACAGATACGCAGTATTTT. Protein sequence: CASSGQRVGTDTQYF.

This chain joins TRBV20-1 and TRBJ2-2; 8 nucleotides agree with TRBD2. V lost 6 bases to trimming and J lost 3 bases; unmatched junction nucleotides: 9. Germline CDR1 reads DFQATT; CDR2 reads SNEGSKA (reference sequence). There are 15 residues in the CDR3. CDR3 loop: CSATAGGRDTGELFF. The CDR3 bases are TGCAGTGCCACCGCGGGGGGAAGGGACACCGGGGAGCTGTTTTTT.

Many counts were recorded for this clonotype. This chain links TRBV15 with TRBJ2-1; the D gene is possibly TRBD1 (5 bases). Trimming cost V 3 bases and J 4 bases, with 10 bases left between them. Germline lookup yields CDR1 LNHNV and CDR2 YYDKDF (reference sequence). The CDR3 is made up of 14 amino acids. The CDR3 protein is CATSRYDSYNEQFF. The CDR3 DNA reads TGTGCCACCAGCAGGTATGACAGTTACAATGAGCAGTTCTTC.

Comments on this clonotype: Since no conserved phenylalanine or tryptophan closes the CDR3, a read error is the likely cause. It is unclear where the CDR3 begins or ends on the DNA, so no DNA is shown, and the CDR3 is as TCRdb lists it. The chain carries TRBV11-1 and TRBJ2-7; the DNA was not compared with TRBD2, the D call given in the table. The germline V gene encodes CDR1 SGHAT and CDR2 FQDESV (reference sequence). The CDR3 contains 15 residues when both ends are counted. CDR3 sequence reads: CASRYGTSGYYEQDL.

The genes are TRBV7-6 and TRBJ2-2; tentative D call: TRBD2 (6 bases). The germline V gene has CDR1 SGHVS and CDR2 FNYEAQ. The length of the CDR3 is 13 residues. V lost 2 bases and J 7 bases, leaving 8 bases between the germline ends. The CDR3 bases are TGTGCCAGCAGCTTATCGGGGGACGGGGAGCTGTTTTTT. As protein: CASSLSGDGELFF.

The chain links TRBV5-6 to TRBJ1-2, with 7 bases that match TRBD1. The CDR3 loop spans 15 amino acids. The V segment lost 0 bases and the J segment 4 bases; nucleotides outside the gene matches: 6. Looked up from germline, CDR1 is SGHDT and CDR2 is YYEEEE. CDR3 bases: TGTGCCAGCAGCTTGGAGGTAGGGGGCGCCTATGGCTACACCTTC. Translated: CASSLEVGGAYGYTF.

This clonotype was detected only once. The chain joins TRBV19 to TRBJ2-4; D remains ambiguous. CDR3 length: 16 residues. Between the trimmed V and J ends, which lost 4 bases and 0 bases, there was a span of 13 bases. Germline V CDR1 and CDR2: LNHDA, SQIVND (reference sequence). The DNA for the CDR3 is TGTGCCAGTAGTAAAGCCCATGACCTAGCCAAAAACATTCAGTACTTC. It is translated as CASSKAHDLAKNIQYF.

The sample holds many counts of this clonotype. The rearrangement links TRBV6-5 to TRBJ1-2; no clear D. The CDR3 contains 14 residues. The germline CDR1 and CDR2 sequences are MNHEY and SVGAGI. The germline V and J ends were trimmed by 0 bases and 2 bases, with 7 bases remaining between them. The DNA of the CDR3 is TGTGCCAGCAGTTACTCGGGAGTAAACTATGGCTACACCTTC. Protein: CASSYSGVNYGYTF.

This chain links TRBV7-6 with TRBJ2-1, with D uncertain. Germline V gives CDR1 SGHVS, CDR2 FNYEAQ. Trimming cost V 2 bases and J 8 bases, with 10 bases left between them. The CDR3 is 13 residues long. CDR3 in amino acids: CASSLRTNDEQFF. For the CDR3, the DNA is TGTGCCAGCAGCTTAAGGACGAATGATGAGCAGTTCTTC. Together with reference TRBV7-6 and TRBJ2-1, the CDR3 gives the full variable domain: GAGVSQSPRYKVTKRGQDVALRCDPISGHVSLYWYRQALGQGPEFLTYFNYEAQQDKSGLPNDRFSAERPEGSISTLTIQRTEQRDSAMYRCASSLRTNDEQFFGPGTRLTVL.

V and J are TRBV15 and TRBJ2-3, with a possible D match to TRBD1 (6 bases). The CDR3 has 15 residues. The ends were cut back, 4 bases at V and 0 bases at J, with 11 bases in the middle. Germline V CDR1 and CDR2: LNHNV, YYDKDF (reference sequence). The CDR3: CATSTGTLSTDTQYF. The DNA for the CDR3 is TGTGCCACCAGCACCGGGACACTTAGCACAGATACGCAGTATTTT.

This chain links TRBV11-3 with TRBJ1-2, with D perhaps TRBD1 (5 bases). CDR1 and CDR2 (germline): SGHNT, YENEEA. V gave up 5 bases and J gave up 4 bases, with 20 bases separating them. The CDR3 totals 16 residues. CDR3 in amino acids: CASSLPTRGAPYGYTF. CDR3 coding DNA: TGTGCCAGCAGCCTGCCCACGAGGGGCGCACCCTATGGCTACACCTTC.

Here the CDR3 DNA reads TGTGCCAGTAGTGATAACCCGAGCTCCTACGAGCAGTACTTC. It is translated as CASSDNPSSYEQYF. The rearrangement links TRBV19 to TRBJ2-7; no clear D. The CDR3 is made up of 14 amino acids. Germline V gives CDR1 LNHDA, CDR2 SQIVND (reference sequence). Deletions cut 5 bases from V and 0 bases from J, with 11 bases between.

The chain has TRBV2 and TRBJ1-5; D is possibly TRBD1 (6 bases). Trimming took 8 bases from V and 7 from J, leaving 21 bases between them. Germline CDR1 and CDR2: SNHLY and FYNNEI. This CDR3 contains 15 residues. DNA for the CDR3: TGTGCCAGCGCCGGACGGGGGCGGGGCGAACAGCCCCAGCATTTT. This codes for CASAGRGRGEQPQHF.

This clonotype was observed many times. The rearrangement links TRBV29-1 to TRBJ2-5, with 12 bases fitting TRBD1. Germline values: CDR1 SQVTM, CDR2 ANQGSEA. This CDR3 region has 14 residues. Trimming cost V 3 bases and J 4 bases; bases outside gene matches: 3. CDR3 DNA: TGCAGCGTTGAGGGACAGGGGGCGGGAGAGACCCAGTACTTC. This sequence encodes CSVEGQGAGETQYF.

The chain carries TRBV10-3 and TRBJ2-7, with D possibly TRBD2 on 5 matching bases. V lost 0 bases, J lost 2 bases, and 11 bases lay in between. The CDR3 has 15 residues. CDR1 and CDR2 (germline): ENHRY, SYGVKD. CDR3: CAISESASGAYEQYF. CDR3 in DNA: TGTGCCATCAGTGAGTCGGCAAGCGGAGCCTACGAGCAGTACTTC.

In regard to this clonotype: A much larger clone differs by one base, so this may be a read error. This chain links TRBV18 with TRBJ2-7, with 8 nucleotides matching TRBD2. CDR3 length equals 15 residues. Per the germline V gene, CDR1 is KGHSH and CDR2 is LQKENI. The CDR3: CASSLREAGGYERYF. CDR3 in DNA: TGTGCCAGCTCACTTAGGGAGGCGGGGGGCTACGAGCGGTACTTC.

Note on this clonotype: Germline and junction disagree at one end, which may indicate a read error. The rearrangement uses TRBV7-9 and TRBJ2-7; perhaps TRBD2 as D (5 bases). The CDR3 totals 15 residues. Germline-derived CDR1 and CDR2 are SEHNR and FQNEAQ (reference sequence). CDR3 coding DNA: TGTGCCAGCAGCTTGGTACGGGGTTGGGCCTACAAGCAGTACTTC. Translated, it gives CASSLVRGWAYKQYF. The variable domain in full, with the rest retrieved from reference TRBV7-9 and TRBJ2-7, is DTGVSQNPRHKITKRGQNVTFRCDPISEHNRLYWYRQTLGQGPEFLTYFQNEAQLEKSRLLSDRFSAERPKGSFSTLEIQRTEQGDSAMYLCASSLVRGWAYKQYFGPGTRLTVT.

The chain is built from TRBV7-2 and TRBJ2-7; 7 positions agree with TRBD1. Per germline, CDR1 SGHTA and CDR2 FQGNSA. The CDR3 extends over 14 amino acids. V dropped 4 bases and J dropped 5; count of bases not matched to a gene: 8. The CDR3 nucleotides read TGTGCCAGCAGCTCTCCGACAGGGACCAACGAGCAGTACTTC. This encodes CASSSPTGTNEQYF. Full variable domain (missing parts from reference TRBV7-2 and TRBJ2-7): GAGVSQSPSNKVTEKGKDVELRCDPISGHTALYWYRQSLGQGLEFLIYFQGNSAPDKSGLPSDRFSAERTGGSVSTLTIQRTQQEDSAVYLCASSSPTGTNEQYFGPGTRLTVT.